This entry is about one TCR beta chain. The antigen is undetermined. Clones were read by immunoSEQ multiplex PCR, and TCRdb kept only the in-frame ones, dropping some. Of about 32,000 clones detected, 79% appear once; the ten largest clones hold approximately 3.8%. The CDR3 length is 13 residues. CDR1 is MNHEY, CDR2 SVGAGI, per germline. Trimming removed 5 bases at V and 2 bases at J, with 10 bases between. The data originate from a study of T cells in narcolepsy. Study-level results: Some memory CD4+ repertoires had no autoreactive clone sequences. Comparing one patient's CSF and blood CD4+ clonotypes highlighted HCRT- and TRIB2-specific autoreactive clonotypes.

The sample taken for sequencing was memory (CD45RA-) CD4+ T cells from blood. This TCR derives from a human donor in good health. V gene TRBV6-5 combines with J gene TRBJ2-7; tentative D call: TRBD1 (5 bases). The CDR3 DNA sequence: TGTGCCAGCAGTCGACAGACCGCCTACGAGCAGTACTTC. Its translation: CASSRQTAYEQYF.